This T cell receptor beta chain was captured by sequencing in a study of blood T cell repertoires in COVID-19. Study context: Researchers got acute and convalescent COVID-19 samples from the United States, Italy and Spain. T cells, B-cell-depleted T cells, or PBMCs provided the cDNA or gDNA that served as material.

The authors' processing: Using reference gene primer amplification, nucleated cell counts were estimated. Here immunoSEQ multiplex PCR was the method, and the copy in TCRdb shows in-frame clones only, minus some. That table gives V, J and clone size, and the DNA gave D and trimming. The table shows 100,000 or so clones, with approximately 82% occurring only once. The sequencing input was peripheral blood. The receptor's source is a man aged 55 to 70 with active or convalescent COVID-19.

The CDR3: CASSIGSGNTEAFF. CDR3 sequence (DNA): TGTGCCAGTAGTATAGGATCGGGGAACACTGAAGCTTTCTTT. The chain joins TRBV19 to TRBJ1-1; no reliable D call. Trimming removed 1 base from V and 1 base from J, with 7 bases in between. The CDR3 extends over 14 amino acids. CDR1 LNHDA and CDR2 SQIVND come from the germline V gene (reference sequence).